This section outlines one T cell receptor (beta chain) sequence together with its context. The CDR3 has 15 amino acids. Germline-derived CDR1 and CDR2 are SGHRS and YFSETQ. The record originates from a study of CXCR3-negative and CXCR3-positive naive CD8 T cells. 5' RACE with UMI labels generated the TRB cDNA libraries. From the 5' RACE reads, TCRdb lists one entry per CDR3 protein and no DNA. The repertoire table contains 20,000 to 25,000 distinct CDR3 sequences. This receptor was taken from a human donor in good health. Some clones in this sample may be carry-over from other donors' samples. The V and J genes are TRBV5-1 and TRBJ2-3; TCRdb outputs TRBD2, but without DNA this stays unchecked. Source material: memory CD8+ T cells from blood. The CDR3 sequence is CASSALSGSTDTQYF.